Described below is a single T cell receptor (beta chain) sequence and its context. The CDR3 totals 17 residues. V was pared by 7 bases and J by 6 bases, with 28 bases between. Every patient relapsed after autologous stem cell transplantation, and brentuximab vedotin exposure varied. This entry is derived from a study of PD-1 blockade in classical Hodgkin lymphoma. The method was immunoSEQ multiplex PCR; TCRdb's version includes in-frame clones alone and lacks a portion of them. The table has about 98,000 clones, around nine tenths seen once. The sequencing used peripheral blood mononuclear cells (PBMCs), collected at baseline. The clonotype comes from a human donor with classical Hodgkin lymphoma. V is TRBV6-7 and J is TRBJ2-7; D may match TRBD1 or TRBD2 (7 bases each). TRBV6-7 is classed as an ORF, of uncertain function. CDR3 bases: TGTGCCAGCACCCCCAGACAGGGAGGGTGGATCGTGGGCGAGCAGTACTTC. It codes for CASTPRQGGWIVGEQYF.